Below are 10 T cell receptor beta chains sequenced from a single sample in a study of blood T cell repertoires in COVID-19. Sequencing was performed with immunoSEQ multiplex PCR; in TCRdb, only in-frame clones are kept and a portion is missing. The sample lists around 75,000 clones; 75% to 90% were seen once. Sequencing was done on a sample of peripheral blood. The receptor set was obtained from a human donor in a cohort sampled during active COVID-19.

V and J are TRBV4-1 and TRBJ2-7; 7 nucleotides line up with TRBD1. The CDR3 runs 15 residues. V shed 3 bases and J 3 bases; nucleotides not matched to a gene: 8. Germline values: CDR1 MGHRA, CDR2 YSYEKL. The CDR3 protein is CASSQAPQGIYEQYF. For the CDR3, the DNA is TGCGCCAGCAGCCAGGCCCCACAGGGGATCTACGAGCAGTACTTC.

This clone was counted between two and nine times. J is TRBJ1-5 and V is TRBV7-8; D not certain. This CDR3 has 13 residues. From germline, CDR1 is SGHVS and CDR2 FQNEAQ. The V end lost 5 bases, the J end lost 6 bases, and 11 bases lay between the germline ends. The CDR3 spells CASSVVGGQPQHF. For the CDR3, the DNA is TGTGCCAGCAGCGTCGTCGGAGGTCAGCCCCAGCATTTT.

This sequence joins TRBV27 and TRBJ2-7; perhaps TRBD1 as D (7 bases). The V end lost 2 bases, the J end lost 2 bases, and 13 bases lay between the germline ends. Looked up from germline, CDR1 is MNHEY and CDR2 is SMNVEV (reference sequence). The CDR3 is 15 amino acids. The CDR3 DNA sequence: TGTGCCAGCAGTTTAAACGGAGGGGGCCCCTACGAGCAGTACTTC. Translating it yields CASSLNGGGPYEQYF.

The chain has TRBV7-3 and TRBJ2-7; 8 nucleotides align to TRBD2. Per germline, CDR1 SGHTA and CDR2 FQGTGA. Germline trimming cut 3 bases from V and 7 bases from J; bases unmatched to any gene: 14. The CDR3 is 16 amino acids. CDR3 protein: CASSFQLAGTYQEQYF. CDR3 nucleotides: TGTGCCAGCAGCTTCCAATTAGCGGGGACCTACCAAGAGCAGTACTTC. The full variable domain, completed using reference TRBV7-3 and TRBJ2-7, is GAGVSQTPSNKVTEKGKYVELRCDPISGHTALYWYRQSLGQGPEFLIYFQGTGAADDSGLPNDRFFAVRPEGSVSTLKIQRTERGDSAVYLCASSFQLAGTYQEQYFGPGTRLTVT.

The genes are TRBV2 and TRBJ1-1; TRBD1 agrees at 8 bases. CDR3 length: 15 amino acids. The V gene's germline CDR1 is SNHLY and CDR2 FYNNEI. Trimming took 3 bases from V and 1 from J; bases not matched to a gene: 4. The CDR3 protein is CASSDPTGGNTEAFF. CDR3 sequence (DNA): TGTGCCAGCAGTGACCCCACAGGGGGGAACACTGAAGCTTTCTTT.

This sequence joins TRBV6-5 and TRBJ2-2; D unclear. The germline gives CDR1 MNHEY, CDR2 SVGAGI. This CDR3 region has 15 residues. V lost 0 bases and J lost 5, with 10 bases in between. CDR3 in amino acids: CASSYSSQDTGELFF. CDR3 bases: TGTGCCAGCAGTTACTCATCCCAGGATACCGGGGAGCTGTTTTTT.

The chain links TRBV25-1 to TRBJ2-2, with 7 bases aligning to TRBD1. Germline values: CDR1 MGHDK, CDR2 SYGVNS. The CDR3 covers 16 residues. Unmatched junction bases numbered 7, after V lost 3 bases and J lost 3 bases. The CDR3 nucleotides are TGTGCCAGCAGTGATCCAGACAGGGTTGACACCGGGGAGCTGTTTTTT. It yields the protein CASSDPDRVDTGELFF.

The chain couples TRBV19 to TRBJ1-5; TRBD1 is a possible D gene (5 bases). The V and J ends lost 9 bases and 0 bases respectively, with 15 bases between them. Germline-derived CDR1 and CDR2 are LNHDA and SQIVND (reference sequence). The CDR3 runs 15 residues. The CDR3 loop is CASRTNQYSNQPQHF. CDR3 bases: TGTGCCAGCAGGACAAACCAATATAGCAATCAGCCCCAGCATTTT.

The chain has TRBV30 and TRBJ2-7; 12 bases match TRBD2. This CDR3 contains 13 residues. The V segment lost 6 bases and the J segment 4 bases; nucleotides outside the gene matches: 4. Germline CDR1 is GTSNPN and CDR2 is SVGIG (reference sequence). The chain's CDR3 is CACTLAGGYEQYF. In nucleotides, the CDR3 is TGTGCCTGTACACTAGCGGGAGGTTACGAGCAGTACTTC.

This rearrangement joins TRBV19 to TRBJ2-1; TRBD2 agrees at 8 bases. Germline V gives CDR1 LNHDA, CDR2 SQIVND (reference sequence). V dropped 5 bases and J dropped 7; count of bases not matched to a gene: 7. CDR3 length: 14 residues. As DNA, the CDR3 is TGTGCCAGTAGTGAGCGGGAGTACAGGAATGAGCAGTTCTTC. Translation: CASSEREYRNEQFF.